Given below is one T cell receptor (beta chain) in context. Its antigen is not known. The data are from a study of Ad26.COV2.S vaccination and SARS-CoV-2 variants. Points from the study as a whole: The placebo group had lower spike-specific TCR breadth than the vaccine recipients did. Vaccine and placebo recipients had comparable breadth of non-spike TCRs. Substantial response breadth was reportedly seen for spike-specific CD8+ and CD4+ T cells after vaccination. Measures of TCR breadth and depth may have fallen short of total T cell responses.

Data came from immunoSEQ multiplex PCR; TCRdb stores just in-frame clones and leaves some out. The sample consists of just over 350,000 clones, under 95% of them appearing once. Trimming took 3 bases from V and 2 from J, leaving 14 bases between them. CDR1 and CDR2 from the germline V gene are SGHNT and YYREEE (reference sequence). The CDR3 spans 16 residues. Sequenced material: peripheral blood, taken after recovery from COVID-19. The chain employs TRBV5-4 and TRBJ2-2; D gene uncertain. This sequence originates from a human donor who had recovered from COVID-19. Written as DNA, the CDR3 is TGTGCCAGCAGCTCCCATCGGACCCTCAACACCGGGGAGCTGTTTTTT. As protein: CASSSHRTLNTGELFF.